Reported below is one T cell receptor (beta chain). The antigen is not known. Germline V gives CDR1 SNHLY, CDR2 FYNNEI. The CDR3 extends over 13 amino acids. V gave up 2 bases and J gave up 8 bases; unmatched junction bases: 5. The method was immunoSEQ multiplex PCR; TCRdb's version includes in-frame clones alone and lacks a portion of them. Of some 130,000 clones in the sample, more than 75% were seen once. These data are taken from a study of T cell responses to AZD1222 COVID-19 vaccine. Study summary: Second doses that came at about 4 or about 12 weeks were put together.

Broader study findings: Across spike, vaccine-associated CD4 TCRs were found, dominant at 160-218 and 743-854. Following two doses of AZD1222, Spike-specific TCR breadth and depth rose. Clonal diversity was possibly underestimated, and white British individuals and females predominated among donors.

The sample here was peripheral blood, taken on day 0 of AZD1222 vaccination. The chain employs TRBV2 and TRBJ1-2, with 7 bases lining up with TRBD1. This sequence originates from an adult in good health. As DNA, the CDR3 is TGTGCCAGCAGTGAACAGGGGGAGTGGGGCTACACCTTC. It yields the protein CASSEQGEWGYTF.